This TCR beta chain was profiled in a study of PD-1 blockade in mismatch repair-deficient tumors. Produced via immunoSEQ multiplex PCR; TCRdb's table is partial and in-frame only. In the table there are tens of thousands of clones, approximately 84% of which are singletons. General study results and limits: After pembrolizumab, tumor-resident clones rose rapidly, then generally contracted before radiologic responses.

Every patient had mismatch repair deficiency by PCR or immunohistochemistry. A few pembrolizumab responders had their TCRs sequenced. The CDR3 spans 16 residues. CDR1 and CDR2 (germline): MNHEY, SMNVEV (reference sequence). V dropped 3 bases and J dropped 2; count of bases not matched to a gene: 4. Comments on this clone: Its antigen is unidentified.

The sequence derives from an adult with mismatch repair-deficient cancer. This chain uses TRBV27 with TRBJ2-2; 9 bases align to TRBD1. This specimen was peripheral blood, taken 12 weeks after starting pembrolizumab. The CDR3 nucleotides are TGTGCCAGCAGTTTTCTGGACAGGGGAAACACCGGGGAGCTGTTTTTT. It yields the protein CASSFLDRGNTGELFF.